The 24 T cell receptor beta chains presented below share a single source sample, sequenced in a study of T-cell reconstitution after alpha-beta-depleted transplantation in children. Unique molecular identifiers were used in preparing the TCRbeta library. TCRdb passed the PCR reads through MiXCR, listing each CDR3 protein once. The sample comprises a few hundred thousand distinct CDR3 sequences, 25% to 30% of which are singletons, and 30% to 40% rests with the top ten. Sequenced here: PBMCs, sampled before TCRalphabeta/CD19-depleted stem cell transplant. Every receptor here comes from a boy under three years old with Wiskott-Aldrich syndrome, due to receive a stem cell transplant.

This chain joins TRBV10-3 and TRBJ2-5; 14 nucleotides agree with TRBD2. Germline values: CDR1 ENHRY, CDR2 SYGVKD. The CDR3 loop spans 19 amino acids. Unmatched junction bases numbered 12, after V lost 4 bases and J lost 2 bases. Written as DNA, the CDR3 is TGTGCCATCAGTGTCCGACTAGCGGGAGGGCCTTCGAAACAAGAGACCCAGTACTTC. It codes for CAISVRLAGGPSKQETQYF.

V usage is TRBV12-3 or TRBV12-4 and J usage is TRBJ1-2; D may be TRBD1 (5 bases). Trimming took 3 bases from V and 7 from J, leaving 12 bases between them. The CDR3 contains 13 residues. The CDR3 region has the DNA TGTGCCAGCAGTTTTGTCCAGGGCGGTGGCTACACCTTC. It encodes CASSFVQGGGYTF.

The V gene is TRBV9, the J gene TRBJ2-1, with no clear D. The CDR3 has 13 amino acids. Germline CDR1 is SGDLS and CDR2 is YYNGEE. V dropped 0 bases and J dropped 5 bases, with 6 bases sitting between them. Here the CDR3 DNA reads TGTGCCAGCAGCGTAGACAATCACAATGAGCAGTTCTTC. Translated, it gives CASSVDNHNEQFF. The whole variable domain, filled in from reference TRBV9 and TRBJ2-1, reads DSGVTQTPKHLITATGQRVTLRCSPRSGDLSVYWYQQSLDQGLQFLIQYYNGEERAKGNILERFSAQQFPDLHSELNLSSLELGDSALYFCASSVDNHNEQFFGPGTRLTVL.

This clonotype was counted only a few times. The gene calls are TRBV5-5 and TRBJ2-1, with D unresolved. The germline CDR1 and CDR2 sequences are SGHKS and YYEKEE (reference sequence). Trimming shortened V by 5 bases and J by 8 bases, and 14 bases separated the two germline ends. The CDR3 is 13 residues long. Here the CDR3 reads CASSFYYVDEQFF. DNA for the CDR3: TGTGCCAGCAGTTTCTACTACGTGGATGAGCAGTTCTTC.

The V gene is TRBV28, the J gene TRBJ2-1, with 11 nucleotides matching TRBD2. V shed 6 bases, J shed 8 bases, and the junction held 9 bases outside the gene matches. Germline lookup yields CDR1 MDHEN and CDR2 SYDVKM. The CDR3 is made up of 15 amino acids. The CDR3 spells CASSATSGRFDEQFF. Here the CDR3 DNA reads TGTGCCAGCAGCGCAACTAGCGGGAGATTCGATGAGCAGTTCTTC.

V gene TRBV12-3 or TRBV12-4 combines with J gene TRBJ2-3; D is undetermined. V was clipped by 11 bases and J by 2 bases, with 14 bases between them. This CDR3 has 13 residues. This chain's CDR3 is CAFSNGFTDTQYF. The CDR3 nucleotides read TGTGCCTTCTCTAACGGGTTCACAGATACGCAGTATTTT.

This clonotype was counted between two and nine times. J is TRBJ2-1 and V is TRBV2; TRBD2 aligns across 7 bases. Germline V lookup: CDR1 SNHLY, CDR2 FYNNEI. The CDR3 has 15 residues. Trimming took 4 bases from V and 5 from J; bases not matched to a gene: 8. The CDR3 is CASSVGLAAHNEQFF. In DNA, the CDR3 is TGTGCCAGCAGTGTCGGGCTAGCGGCCCACAATGAGCAGTTCTTC.

The chain couples TRBV5-1 to TRBJ1-3; D is unresolved. V lost 3 bases to trimming and J lost 0 bases, with 7 bases between them. Germline assignment: CDR1 SGHRS and CDR2 YFSETQ. CDR3 length: 14 residues. This CDR3 is CASSSRSSGNTIYF. The CDR3 coding sequence is TGCGCCAGCAGCTCAAGGTCCTCTGGAAACACCATATATTTT. Full variable domain (rest looked up from reference TRBV5-1 and TRBJ1-3): KAGVTQTPRYLIKTRGQQVTLSCSPISGHRSVSWYQQTPGQGLQFLFEYFSETQRNKGNFPGRFSGRQFSNSRSEMNVSTLELGDSALYLCASSSRSSGNTIYFGEGSWLTVV.

V usage is TRBV7-2 and J usage is TRBJ2-3; 9 bases fit TRBD2. CDR1 is SGHTA, CDR2 FQGNSA, per germline. This CDR3 has 17 amino acids. With 2 bases clipped from V and 3 bases from J, the junction kept 9 bases outside the gene matches. The CDR3 DNA sequence: TGTGCCAGCAGCTTAATTCCTAGGACTAGCGCGACAGATACGCAGTATTTT. This sequence encodes CASSLIPRTSATDTQYF.

There are a few counts of this clonotype. CDR3 in DNA: TGTGCCAGCAGCCAAGATGGGAGGAGTGGCACTGAAGCTTTCTTT. Translation: CASSQDGRSGTEAFF. The chain uses TRBV4-2 and TRBJ1-1; unclear D gene. The V gene lost 0 bases and the J gene lost 4 bases, with 12 bases spanning the gap. The CDR3 has 15 residues. CDR1 LGHNA and CDR2 YNFKEQ come from the germline V gene.

This clonotype appeared many times. V and J are TRBV5-1 and TRBJ2-7, with 8 nucleotides matching TRBD2. V was clipped by 3 bases and J by 7 bases; unmatched bases: 12. This CDR3 is built from 15 residues. Germline assignment: CDR1 SGHRS and CDR2 YFSETQ. In DNA, the CDR3 is TGCGCCAGCAGCTCCTCCGGAGCGGGAGTTGGGGAGCAGTACTTC. It yields the protein CASSSSGAGVGEQYF.

This chain uses TRBV6-1 with TRBJ2-6; TRBD2 is a possible D gene (6 bases). From germline, CDR1 is MNHNS and CDR2 SASEGT. V lost 6 bases and J 7 bases, leaving 10 bases between the germline ends. The CDR3 has 13 residues. Written as DNA, the CDR3 is TGTGCCAGCAGGTCTAGCGTCGCCAACGTCCTGACTTTC. Translation gives CASRSSVANVLTF.

This rearrangement joins TRBV12-3 or TRBV12-4 to TRBJ2-1; weak D call: TRBD2 (6 bases). Trimming cost V 6 bases and J 8 bases, with 11 bases left between them. The CDR3 runs 12 residues. The DNA for the CDR3 is TGTGCCAGCAGCAAGCGGGTTCATGAGCAGTTCTTC. It is translated as CASSKRVHEQFF.

This chain's CDR3 is CATSRDWTTSAYEQYF. CDR3 DNA: TGTGCCACCAGCAGAGATTGGACTACCAGTGCCTACGAGCAGTACTTC. The V and J genes are TRBV15 and TRBJ2-7; D may be TRBD2 (6 bases). CDR3 length: 16 amino acids. Germline-derived CDR1 and CDR2 are LNHNV and YYDKDF (reference sequence). Trimming cost V 0 bases and J 2 bases, with 14 bases left between them.

The chain combines TRBV5-1 with TRBJ2-6; no clear D. The CDR3 runs to 19 residues. The V gene's germline CDR1 is SGHRS and CDR2 YFSETQ. Trimming pared 0 bases from V and 0 bases from J, leaving 16 bases between. Written as DNA, the CDR3 is TGCGCCAGCAGCTTGGCCTCAGGAGTAAGGTACTCTGGGGCCAACGTCCTGACTTTC. Translated, it gives CASSLASGVRYSGANVLTF.

The CDR3: CASSPQRSGTEAFF. As DNA, the CDR3 is TGTGCCAGCTCACCACAGCGGTCTGGCACTGAAGCTTTCTTT. V is TRBV18 and J is TRBJ1-1, with D uncertain. This CDR3 is 14 amino acids long. V lost 1 base, J lost 4 bases, and 10 bases lay in between. CDR1 is KGHSH and CDR2 is LQKENI in the germline V gene.

This clonotype was counted only a few times. J is TRBJ2-7 and V is TRBV4-2, with D possibly TRBD2 on 5 matching bases. This CDR3 has 15 residues. The V and J ends lost 0 bases and 1 base respectively, with 10 bases between them. Germline V gives CDR1 LGHNA, CDR2 YNFKEQ. The CDR3 sequence is CASSQDERVSYEQYF. CDR3 DNA: TGTGCCAGCAGCCAAGACGAGAGGGTTTCCTACGAGCAGTACTTC.

This clonotype was observed a handful of times. The genes are TRBV10-3 and TRBJ2-1; the match to TRBD2 covers 12 bases. CDR1 is ENHRY, CDR2 SYGVKD, per germline. The CDR3 spans 17 residues. With 8 bases clipped from V and 7 bases from J, the junction kept 15 bases outside the gene matches. The CDR3 sequence: CAIHVGLAGGPRNEQFF. The CDR3 DNA is TGTGCCATCCATGTGGGGCTAGCGGGAGGGCCCCGGAATGAGCAGTTCTTC.

This clonotype has only a few counts. The chain carries TRBV20-1 and TRBJ2-3; D is possibly TRBD1 (5 bases). Germline assignment: CDR1 DFQATT and CDR2 SNEGSKA (reference sequence). V lost 3 bases to trimming and J lost 4 bases, with 11 bases between them. The CDR3 extends over 13 amino acids. The CDR3 loop is CSARGRVADTQYF. For the CDR3, the DNA is TGCAGTGCTAGGGGCAGGGTGGCAGATACGCAGTATTTT.

This clonotype turned up a few times. The chain employs TRBV28 and TRBJ2-1; 10 bases are shared with TRBD2. CDR1 MDHEN and CDR2 SYDVKM come from the germline V gene. The CDR3 length is 17 residues. After removal of 2 bases from V and 6 bases from J, the junction contained 10 bases not matched to a gene. CDR3 region: CASSLLQREGLGNEQFF. CDR3 nucleotides: TGTGCCAGCAGTTTACTCCAGCGGGAGGGCCTTGGCAATGAGCAGTTCTTC.

This clonotype was recorded a few times. This chain connects TRBV28 to TRBJ1-4; no definite D call. Deletions cut 3 bases from V and 8 bases from J, with 13 bases between. The length of the CDR3 is 14 residues. Germline V gives CDR1 MDHEN, CDR2 SYDVKM. The CDR3 coding sequence is TGTGCCAGCAGTTTCGGAGGAGGATGGGAAAAACTGTTTTTT. This gives the protein CASSFGGGWEKLFF.

The chain combines TRBV20-1 with TRBJ1-1; maybe TRBD1 (5 bases). The germline gives CDR1 DFQATT, CDR2 SNEGSKA (reference sequence). The V end was cut by 4 bases, the J end by 11 bases, with 11 bases between. The CDR3 runs 10 residues. The CDR3 DNA follows: TGCAGTGCTATTTTGAGGGGCGCTTTCTTT. It encodes CSAILRGAFF.

V gene TRBV6-5 combines with J gene TRBJ2-1, with 10 bases that match TRBD2. Germline-derived CDR1 and CDR2 are MNHEY and SVGAGI. V lost 2 bases, J lost 0 bases, and 10 bases stayed unmatched. The CDR3 is 19 amino acids. The CDR3 loop reads CASSYRLRASGSSYNEQFF. In DNA form, the CDR3 reads TGTGCCAGCAGTTACCGCCTGCGTGCTAGCGGGAGCTCCTACAATGAGCAGTTCTTC.

This clonotype came up a few times. This rearrangement joins TRBV4-1 to TRBJ2-1; 7 bases are shared with TRBD2. The J segment lost 10 bases and the V segment lost 3 bases, leaving 12 bases of the junction unmatched. This CDR3 contains 15 residues. The germline V gene has CDR1 MGHRA and CDR2 YSYEKL. The CDR3 loop is CASSQEWQGTNEQFF. CDR3 sequence (DNA): TGCGCCAGCAGCCAGGAATGGCAAGGGACTAACGAGCAGTTCTTC.